This record concerns one T cell receptor beta chain sequence. This clonotype was observed a few times. What antigen it recognizes has not been identified. The input lacks base qualities; no much larger clone sits a single base away. The library was generated by RT-PCR. TCRdb lists the instrument as NextSeq 550. Starting from the raw public reads, TCRdb applied fastp trimming at Q25, assembled clones with MiXCR and retained in-frame beta chains. CDR3 protein sequences are deduplicated, and each keeps its most common genes and DNA. The sample table holds about 4,200 distinct CDR3 sequences, of which approximately 16% were seen once. About 74% of the sample lies in the top ten. This specimen belongs to a study of patients and donors after allogeneic stem cell transplantation (dated by TCRdb to 2020 to 2021). Deletion took 2 bases off V and 1 base off J, with a span of 12 bases between the germline ends. For CDR1 and CDR2, the germline V gene lists MNHEY and SVGAGI. From the cysteine up to the phenylalanine, the CDR3 has a length of 15 residues. The retained sequence is limited to the CDR3, 45 bases, with the frame set at the first base.

The sequenced sample consisted of blood, either unsorted or a sorted T cell fraction (not recorded which). This TCR was sampled from a human donor who was either an allogeneic HSCT recipient or a stem cell or donor lymphocyte infusion donor (not recorded which). It is not recorded whose cells these are; they may come from a transplant donor. In this chain, TRBV6-5 is recombined with TRBJ2-7, with no D gene named confidently. The sequence in DNA is TGTGCCAGCAGTTACAGTGCGATTTTATCCTACGAGCAGTACTTC. It codes for CASSYSAILSYEQYF.